The 11 T cell receptor beta chains below were found in one sample sequenced in a study of cytomegalovirus exposure and HLA in healthy donors. 13 Jbeta primers and 60 Vbeta primers were used for the PCR. This table comes from immunoSEQ multiplex PCR, and its TCRdb copy is limited to in-frame clones, with some not included. The repertoire holds 150,000 to 200,000 clones, with just under 80% as singletons. Source material: PBMCs. Receptors originate from a woman between 50 and 59 years old in good health and CMV-seropositive.

The chain couples TRBV19 to TRBJ2-3; a possible D gene is TRBD2 (5 bases). Between the trimmed V and J ends, which lost 6 bases and 4 bases, there was a span of 20 bases. Germline CDR1 is LNHDA and CDR2 is SQIVND (reference sequence). The CDR3 sequence is 16 residues long. The CDR3 loop reads CASSPPGSAQADTQYF. The CDR3 coding sequence is TGTGCCAGTAGCCCCCCGGGATCCGCTCAGGCAGATACGCAGTATTTT.

The rearrangement joins TRBV15 to TRBJ2-2; 7 nucleotides match TRBD1. Unmatched junction bases numbered 9, after V lost 6 bases and J lost 8 bases. Per the germline V gene, CDR1 is LNHNV and CDR2 is YYDKDF (reference sequence). The CDR3 has 14 amino acids. CDR3 in DNA: TGTGCCACCAGTCCGAGACAGGGAGAAGGGGAGCTGTTTTTT. Amino acids: CATSPRQGEGELFF.

The rearrangement links TRBV9 to TRBJ2-1, with 8 bases identical to TRBD2. J gave up 5 bases and V 4 bases, and 14 bases lay outside the gene matches. The CDR3 totals 17 residues. The germline CDR1 and CDR2 sequences are SGDLS and YYNGEE. The CDR3 sequence is CASSPANGGAIDNEQFF. CDR3 nucleotides: TGTGCCAGCAGCCCCGCGAACGGGGGGGCGATCGACAATGAGCAGTTCTTC. The full variable domain, rest sourced from reference TRBV9 and TRBJ2-1, is DSGVTQTPKHLITATGQRVTLRCSPRSGDLSVYWYQQSLDQGLQFLIQYYNGEERAKGNILERFSAQQFPDLHSELNLSSLELGDSALYFCASSPANGGAIDNEQFFGPGTRLTVL.

The chain recombines TRBV2 with TRBJ2-7; D is perhaps TRBD2 (7 bases). Germline V gene lookup returns CDR1 SNHLY and CDR2 FYNNEI. With 0 bases removed from V and 12 bases from J, the gap between germline ends came to 18 bases. The CDR3 loop spans 14 amino acids. The CDR3 loop reads CASSEAGRGGSPYF. CDR3 nucleotide sequence: TGTGCCAGCAGTGAAGCCGGGCGCGGGGGCTCCCCGTACTTC.

This chain joins TRBV7-2 and TRBJ2-5, with TRBD2 identical over 8 bases. Per germline, CDR1 SGHTA and CDR2 FQGNSA. The ends lost 5 bases at V and 5 bases at J; junction bases unmatched: 7. CDR3 size: 14 residues. The CDR3 sequence: CASSGGTREETQYF. DNA for the CDR3: TGTGCCAGCAGCGGCGGGACTAGGGAGGAGACCCAGTACTTC.

The chain links TRBV7-9 to TRBJ1-5; D is possibly TRBD1 (6 bases). The CDR3 has 15 amino acids. Between the trimmed V and J ends, which lost 5 bases and 6 bases, there was a span of 17 bases. Germline CDR1 is SEHNR and CDR2 is FQNEAQ (reference sequence). CDR3 bases: TGTGCCAGCAGCCCACAGGGTCGGTCGGGTCAGCCCCAGCATTTT. As protein: CASSPQGRSGQPQHF. The variable domain in full, completed from reference TRBV7-9 and TRBJ1-5, reads DTGVSQNPRHKITKRGQNVTFRCDPISEHNRLYWYRQTLGQGPEFLTYFQNEAQLEKSRLLSDRFSAERPKGSFSTLEIQRTEQGDSAMYLCASSPQGRSGQPQHFGDGTRLSIL.

The genes are TRBV7-2 and TRBJ2-3, with 9 bases aligning to TRBD2. The germline CDR1 and CDR2 sequences are SGHTA and FQGNSA. The CDR3 consists of 15 residues. V trimming: 1 base; J trimming: 6 bases; junction bases outside the gene matches: 5. The DNA of the CDR3 is TGTGCCAGCAGCTTAGTTCCTAGCGGGATGGATACGCAGTATTTT. This translates into CASSLVPSGMDTQYF.

This chain joins TRBV7-2 and TRBJ2-3; 8 bases line up with TRBD1. J gave up 5 bases and V 2 bases, and 9 bases lay outside the gene matches. Germline CDR1 is SGHTA and CDR2 is FQGNSA. CDR3 size: 16 residues. CDR3 coding DNA: TGTGCCAGCAGCTTATGGGCAGGGGGCGGCAAAGATACGCAGTATTTT. Amino acids: CASSLWAGGGKDTQYF.

This clone has only a few counts. This chain joins TRBV11-3 and TRBJ1-1; D is perhaps TRBD1 (5 bases). This CDR3 has 13 residues. Germline lookup yields CDR1 SGHNT and CDR2 YENEEA. V lost 2 bases to trimming and J lost 4 bases, with 8 bases between them. Here the CDR3 reads CASSLQGSTEAFF. CDR3 in DNA: TGTGCCAGCAGCTTACAGGGTTCCACTGAAGCTTTCTTT.

The rearrangement uses TRBV29-1 and TRBJ1-2; D gene ambiguous. This CDR3 contains 12 residues. The germline CDR1 and CDR2 sequences are SQVTM and ANQGSEA. V shed 3 bases and J shed 8 bases, with 13 bases lying between them. The CDR3 region is CSVDERARGYTF. The CDR3 nucleotides read TGCAGCGTTGACGAGCGGGCTAGGGGCTACACCTTC.

This clone has only a few counts. The chain combines TRBV5-8 with TRBJ2-5, with TRBD2 as a possible D gene (6 bases). V was pared by 2 bases and J by 1 base, with 9 bases between. This CDR3 is built from 14 residues. The germline gives CDR1 SGHTS, CDR2 YDEGEE. CDR3 region: CASSFGDSQETQYF. In DNA, the CDR3 is TGTGCCAGCAGCTTTGGGGACTCCCAAGAGACCCAGTACTTC.